This T cell receptor beta chain came from a study of control samples from healthy donors and cancer patients. The CDR3 totals 12 residues. The V end was cut by 5 bases, the J end by 4 bases, with 7 bases between. CDR1 and CDR2 from the germline V gene are LNHDA and SQIVND (reference sequence). Assay used: immunoSEQ multiplex PCR; TCRdb lists only in-frame clones, some missing. The sample carries around 180,000 clones, around nine tenths recorded once. This chain uses TRBV19 with TRBJ2-3; no reliable D call. Material: blood. This sequence originates from a woman between 25 and 40 years old in good health. The CDR3 spells CASSLNADTQYF. Here the CDR3 DNA reads TGTGCCAGTAGTCTTAACGCAGATACGCAGTATTTT.